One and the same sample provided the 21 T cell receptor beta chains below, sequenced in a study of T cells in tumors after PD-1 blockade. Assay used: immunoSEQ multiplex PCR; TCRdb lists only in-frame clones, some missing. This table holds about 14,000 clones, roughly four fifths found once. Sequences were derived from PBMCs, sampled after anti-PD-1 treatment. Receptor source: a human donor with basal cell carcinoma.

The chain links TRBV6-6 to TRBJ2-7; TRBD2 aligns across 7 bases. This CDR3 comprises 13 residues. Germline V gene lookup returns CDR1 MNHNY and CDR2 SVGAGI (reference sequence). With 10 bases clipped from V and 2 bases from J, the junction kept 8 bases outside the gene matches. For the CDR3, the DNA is TGTGCCACCTCCGGGACTACCGCCTACGAGCAGTACTTC. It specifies CATSGTTAYEQYF.

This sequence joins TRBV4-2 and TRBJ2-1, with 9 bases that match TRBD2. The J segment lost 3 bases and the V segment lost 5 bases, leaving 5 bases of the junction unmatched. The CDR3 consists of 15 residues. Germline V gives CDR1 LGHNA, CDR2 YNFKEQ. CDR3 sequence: CASSSIAGVYNEQFF. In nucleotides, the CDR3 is TGTGCCAGCAGCTCTATAGCGGGAGTCTACAATGAGCAGTTCTTC.

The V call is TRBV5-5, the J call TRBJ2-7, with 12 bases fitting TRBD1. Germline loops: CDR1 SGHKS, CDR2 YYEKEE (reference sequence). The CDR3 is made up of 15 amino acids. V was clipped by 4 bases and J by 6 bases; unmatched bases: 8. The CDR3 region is CASSAPGQGAGEQYF. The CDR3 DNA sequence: TGTGCCAGCAGCGCGCCGGGACAGGGGGCGGGCGAGCAGTACTTC. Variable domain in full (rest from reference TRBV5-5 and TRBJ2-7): DAGVTQSPTHLIKTRGQQVTLRCSPISGHKSVSWYQQVLGQGPQFIFQYYEKEERGRGNFPDRFSARQFPNYSSELNVNALLLGDSALYLCASSAPGQGAGEQYFGPGTRLTVT.

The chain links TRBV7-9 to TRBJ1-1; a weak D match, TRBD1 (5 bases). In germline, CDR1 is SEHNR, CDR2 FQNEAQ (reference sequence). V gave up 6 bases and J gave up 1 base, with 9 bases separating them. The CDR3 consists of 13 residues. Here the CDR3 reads CASRGGGNTEAFF. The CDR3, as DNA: TGTGCCAGCAGGGGTGGGGGGAACACTGAAGCTTTCTTT.

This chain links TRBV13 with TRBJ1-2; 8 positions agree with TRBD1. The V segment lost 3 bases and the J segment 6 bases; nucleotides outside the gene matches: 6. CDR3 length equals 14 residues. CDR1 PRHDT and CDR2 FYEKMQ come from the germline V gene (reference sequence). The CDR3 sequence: CASSFPQGADGYTF. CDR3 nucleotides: TGTGCCAGCAGCTTTCCCCAGGGGGCCGATGGCTACACCTTC.

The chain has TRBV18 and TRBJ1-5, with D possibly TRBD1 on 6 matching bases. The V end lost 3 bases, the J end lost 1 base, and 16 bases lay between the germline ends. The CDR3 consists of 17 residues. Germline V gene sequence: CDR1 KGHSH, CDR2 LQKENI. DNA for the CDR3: TGTGCCAGCTCACCGTTACCCAGGGGAAACAGCAATCAGCCCCAGCATTTT. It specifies CASSPLPRGNSNQPQHF.

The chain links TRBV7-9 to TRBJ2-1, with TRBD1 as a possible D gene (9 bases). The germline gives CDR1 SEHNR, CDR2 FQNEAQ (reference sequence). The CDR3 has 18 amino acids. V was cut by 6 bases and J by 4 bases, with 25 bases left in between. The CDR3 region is CASRDRGDRVAGYNEQFF. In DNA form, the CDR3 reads TGTGCCAGCAGGGACAGGGGTGACCGGGTAGCGGGGTACAATGAGCAGTTCTTC. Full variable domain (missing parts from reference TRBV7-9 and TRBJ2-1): DTGVSQNPRHKITKRGQNVTFRCDPISEHNRLYWYRQTLGQGPEFLTYFQNEAQLEKSRLLSDRFSAERPKGSFSTLEIQRTEQGDSAMYLCASRDRGDRVAGYNEQFFGPGTRLTVL.

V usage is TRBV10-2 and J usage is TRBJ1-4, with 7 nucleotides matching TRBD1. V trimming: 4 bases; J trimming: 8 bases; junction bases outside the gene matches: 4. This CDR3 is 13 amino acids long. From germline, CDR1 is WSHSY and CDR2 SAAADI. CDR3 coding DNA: TGCGCCAGCAGTGGACGGACAGGCGAAAAACTGTTTTTT. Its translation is CASSGRTGEKLFF.

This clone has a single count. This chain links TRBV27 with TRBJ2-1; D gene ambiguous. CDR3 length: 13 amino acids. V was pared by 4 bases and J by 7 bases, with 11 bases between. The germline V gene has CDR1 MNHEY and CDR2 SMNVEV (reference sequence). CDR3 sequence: CASSSRGWNEQFF. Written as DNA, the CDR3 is TGTGCCAGCAGTTCGCGTGGGTGGAATGAGCAGTTCTTC.

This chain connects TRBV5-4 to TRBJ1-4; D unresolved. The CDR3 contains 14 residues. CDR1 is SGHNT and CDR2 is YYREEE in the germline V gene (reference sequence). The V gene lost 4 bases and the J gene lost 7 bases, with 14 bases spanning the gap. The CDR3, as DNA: TGTGCCAGCAGCGCCCTAGGTCTCGGTGAAAAACTGTTTTTT. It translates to CASSALGLGEKLFF.

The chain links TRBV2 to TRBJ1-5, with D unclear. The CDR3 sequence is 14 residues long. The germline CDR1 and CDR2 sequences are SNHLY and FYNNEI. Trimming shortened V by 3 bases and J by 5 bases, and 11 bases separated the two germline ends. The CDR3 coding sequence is TGTGCCAGCAGTGAGGTAGTGGTTTATCAGCCCCAGCATTTT. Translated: CASSEVVVYQPQHF.

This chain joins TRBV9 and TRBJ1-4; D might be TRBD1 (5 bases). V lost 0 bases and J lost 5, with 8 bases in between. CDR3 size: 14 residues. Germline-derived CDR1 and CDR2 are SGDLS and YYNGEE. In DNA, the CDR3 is TGTGCCAGCAGCGTAGGGGGACCCAATGAAAAACTGTTTTTT. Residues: CASSVGGPNEKLFF.

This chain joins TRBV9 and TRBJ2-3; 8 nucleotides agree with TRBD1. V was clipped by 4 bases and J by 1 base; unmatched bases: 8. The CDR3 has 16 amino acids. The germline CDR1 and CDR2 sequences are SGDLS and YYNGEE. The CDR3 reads CASSTHRGAGTDTQYF. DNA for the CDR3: TGTGCCAGCAGCACTCACAGGGGGGCGGGCACAGATACGCAGTATTTT.

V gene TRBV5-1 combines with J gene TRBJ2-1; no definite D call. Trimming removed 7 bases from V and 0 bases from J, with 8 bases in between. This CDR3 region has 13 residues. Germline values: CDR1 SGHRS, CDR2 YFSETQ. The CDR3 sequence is CASSSGSYNEQFF. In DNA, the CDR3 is TGCGCCAGCTCCTCGGGCTCCTACAATGAGCAGTTCTTC.

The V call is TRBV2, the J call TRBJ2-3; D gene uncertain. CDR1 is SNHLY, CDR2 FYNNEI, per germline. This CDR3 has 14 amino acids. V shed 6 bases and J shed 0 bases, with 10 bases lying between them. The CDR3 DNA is TGTGCCAGCAGGAGGAGTCTTAGCACAGATACGCAGTATTTT. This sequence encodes CASRRSLSTDTQYF. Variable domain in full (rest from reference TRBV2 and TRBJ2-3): EPEVTQTPSHQVTQMGQEVILRCVPISNHLYFYWYRQILGQKVEFLVSFYNNEISEKSEIFDDQFSVERPDGSNFTLKIRSTKLEDSAMYFCASRRSLSTDTQYFGPGTRLTVL.

In DNA, the CDR3 is TGTGCCACTCTACCTCGATCAGGGGGCGCACCCAACGAGCAGTACTTC. It is translated as CATLPRSGGAPNEQYF. This rearrangement joins TRBV28 to TRBJ2-7; 8 bases line up with TRBD1. The CDR3 spans 16 residues. The germline CDR1 and CDR2 sequences are MDHEN and SYDVKM. Losses at the gene ends were 10 bases for V and 5 bases for J; bases not matched to a gene: 19. The full variable domain, in which reference TRBV28 and TRBJ2-7 provide the parts outside the CDR3, is DVKVTQSSRYLVKRTGEKVFLECVQDMDHENMFWYRQDPGLGLRLIYFSYDVKMKEKGDIPEGYSVSREKKERFSLILESASTNQTSMYLCATLPRSGGAPNEQYFGPGTRLTVT.

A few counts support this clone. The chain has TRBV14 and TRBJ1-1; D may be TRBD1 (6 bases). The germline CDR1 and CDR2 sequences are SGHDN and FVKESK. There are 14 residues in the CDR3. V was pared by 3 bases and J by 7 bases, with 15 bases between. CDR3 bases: TGTGCCAGCAGCCAGAGCGTTAAAGGGGGTGAAGCTTTCTTT. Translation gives CASSQSVKGGEAFF.

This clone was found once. The chain's CDR3 is CASSLRGQPNQPQHF. Here the CDR3 DNA reads TGTGCCAGCAGCTTACGGGGACAGCCTAATCAGCCCCAGCATTTT. This chain connects TRBV7-2 to TRBJ1-5, with TRBD1 identical over 7 bases. The CDR3 runs 15 residues. Germline values: CDR1 SGHTA, CDR2 FQGNSA. The V and J ends lost 2 bases and 4 bases, in that order; junction bases with no gene match: 5.

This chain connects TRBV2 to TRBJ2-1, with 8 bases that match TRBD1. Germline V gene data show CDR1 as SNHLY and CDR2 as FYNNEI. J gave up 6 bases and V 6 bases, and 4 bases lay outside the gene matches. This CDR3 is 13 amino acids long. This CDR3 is CASRSDRANEQFF. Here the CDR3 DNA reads TGTGCCAGCAGGTCGGACAGGGCCAATGAGCAGTTCTTC.

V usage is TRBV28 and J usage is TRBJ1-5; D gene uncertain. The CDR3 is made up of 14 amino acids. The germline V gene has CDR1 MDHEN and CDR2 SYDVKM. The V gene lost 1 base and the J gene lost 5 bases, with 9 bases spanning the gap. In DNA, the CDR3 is TGTGCCAGCAGTTTATCCGGGGATTATCAGCCCCAGCATTTT. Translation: CASSLSGDYQPQHF.

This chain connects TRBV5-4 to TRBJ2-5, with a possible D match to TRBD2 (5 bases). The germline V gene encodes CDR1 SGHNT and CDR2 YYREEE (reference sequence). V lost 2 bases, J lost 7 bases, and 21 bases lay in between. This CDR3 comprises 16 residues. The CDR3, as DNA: TGTGCCAGCAGCTTTAACGGGGAACGTTCGACAAGGACCCAGTACTTC. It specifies CASSFNGERSTRTQYF.